Below, 16 T cell receptor beta chains from the same sample are listed, as sequenced in a study of blood T cell repertoires in COVID-19. Sequenced by immunoSEQ multiplex PCR; TCRdb stores in-frame clones only, minus some. Here the sample spans almost 250,000 clones, about 89% being singletons. The specimen was PBMCs or T cells enriched from blood (not recorded which). These receptors all come from a woman aged 25-40 years who had recovered from COVID-19.

The chain is built from TRBV4-3 and TRBJ2-4; 11 nucleotides agree with TRBD2. Looked up from germline, CDR1 is LGHNA and CDR2 is YSLEER. The CDR3 runs 17 residues. Trimming at V came to 0 bases and at J to 7 bases, leaving 8 bases not matched to a gene. DNA for the CDR3: TGCGCCAGCAGCCAAGATCTTTACGCTAGCGGGAGGAACATTCAGTACTTC. It translates to CASSQDLYASGRNIQYF.

The V and J genes are TRBV29-1 and TRBJ1-2, with D unclear. This CDR3 is built from 13 residues. Per the germline V gene, CDR1 is SQVTM and CDR2 is ANQGSEA. Trimming removed 4 bases at V and 4 bases at J, with 13 bases between. CDR3 sequence (DNA): TGCAGCGTTGGTGGGGAGTTGAGCTATGGCTACACCTTC. Translated: CSVGGELSYGYTF.

The V and J genes are TRBV9 and TRBJ2-4, with 14 bases aligning to TRBD2. The CDR3 has 16 amino acids. Per the germline V gene, CDR1 is SGDLS and CDR2 is YYNGEE. J was trimmed by 9 bases and V by 3 bases; bases with no gene match: 8. Here the CDR3 DNA reads TGTGCCAGCAGCGCCGGGACTAGCGGGAGTTTTGCCATTCAGTACTTC. Protein: CASSAGTSGSFAIQYF.

Only one count was recorded for this clone. The chain combines TRBV6-2 or TRBV6-3 with TRBJ1-3, with 11 bases lining up with TRBD1. In germline, CDR1 is MNHEY, CDR2 SVGEGT. J was trimmed by 0 bases and V by 0 bases; bases with no gene match: 1. This CDR3 is 17 amino acids long. CDR3 in DNA: TGTGCCAGCAGTTACTCCGGGACAGGGGGCTCTGGAAACACCATATATTTT. Translation gives CASSYSGTGGSGNTIYF.

The chain couples TRBV3-1 (or the pseudogene TRBV3-2) to TRBJ1-2; D is possibly TRBD1 (6 bases). Germline V gene sequence: CDR1 LGHDT, CDR2 YNNKEL (reference sequence). Trimming removed 6 bases at V and 6 bases at J, with 17 bases between. CDR3 length: 14 residues. Here the CDR3 reads CASRNGGAGHGYTF. As DNA, the CDR3 is TGTGCCAGCAGGAATGGGGGCGCCGGCCATGGCTACACCTTC.

The chain recombines TRBV6-5 with TRBJ1-5, with TRBD1 matching 8 bases. The CDR3 contains 14 residues. Germline V gene lookup returns CDR1 MNHEY and CDR2 SVGAGI. V lost 7 bases and J lost 5; bases outside the gene matches: 7. CDR3 region: CASTPDRGDQPQHF. In DNA, the CDR3 is TGTGCCAGCACCCCAGACAGGGGCGATCAGCCCCAGCATTTT.

This clone was recorded only once. V usage is TRBV3-1 (or the pseudogene TRBV3-2) and J usage is TRBJ1-1, with unresolved D. V dropped 4 bases and J dropped 0 bases, with 12 bases sitting between them. The germline CDR1 and CDR2 sequences are LGHDT and YNNKEL (reference sequence). The CDR3 length is 15 residues. CDR3: CASSLRGAMNTEAFF. The CDR3, as DNA: TGTGCCAGCAGCCTAAGAGGCGCCATGAACACTGAAGCTTTCTTT.

This clone was seen only once. The gene calls are TRBV6-2 or TRBV6-3 and TRBJ2-7, with TRBD2 matching over 7 bases. V lost 0 bases, J lost 3 bases, and 2 bases stayed unmatched. From germline, CDR1 is MNHEY and CDR2 SVGEGT. The CDR3 loop spans 14 amino acids. The CDR3 loop reads CASSYSGLSYEQYF. The CDR3 DNA reads as TGTGCCAGCAGTTACTCGGGACTAAGCTACGAGCAGTACTTC.

The J gene is TRBJ2-1, the V gene TRBV15, with TRBD1 matching 7 bases. J lost 7 bases, V lost 1 base, and 13 bases had no gene match. CDR1 LNHNV and CDR2 YYDKDF come from the germline V gene (reference sequence). The CDR3 contains 17 residues. The CDR3 loop reads CATSRGGGQRQWNEQFF. CDR3 nucleotide sequence: TGTGCCACCAGCAGAGGAGGGGGACAGCGCCAATGGAATGAGCAGTTCTTC.

CDR3: CASSQTPDTQYF. The CDR3 DNA follows: TGCGCCAGCAGCCAGACACCGGATACGCAGTATTTT. The chain joins TRBV4-3 to TRBJ2-3; D is unclear. The V end lost 3 bases, the J end lost 6 bases, and 7 bases lay between the germline ends. Germline values: CDR1 LGHNA, CDR2 YSLEER. This CDR3 contains 12 residues.

V gene TRBV6-5 combines with J gene TRBJ1-1, with TRBD1 matching 9 bases. CDR3 length equals 13 residues. Germline V CDR1 and CDR2: MNHEY, SVGAGI. V lost 0 bases, J lost 13 bases, and 6 bases stayed unmatched. The CDR3 spells CASSYSGQGLGFF. DNA of the CDR3: TGTGCCAGCAGTTACTCGGGACAGGGATTGGGTTTCTTT.

V gene TRBV29-1 combines with J gene TRBJ1-1, with D possibly matching TRBD1 (5 bases). This CDR3 comprises 11 residues. Germline V gene data show CDR1 as SQVTM and CDR2 as ANQGSEA. V lost 4 bases, J lost 6 bases, and 9 bases lay in between. The CDR3 nucleotides read TGCAGCGTTGTGCAGGGCCCTGAAGCTTTCTTT. Amino acid sequence: CSVVQGPEAFF.

This chain connects TRBV30 to TRBJ1-1; a possible D gene is TRBD1 (5 bases). The CDR3 runs to 12 residues. The V gene's germline CDR1 is GTSNPN and CDR2 SVGIG (reference sequence). V was trimmed by 3 bases and J by 1 base, leaving 6 bases between them. CDR3 DNA sequence: TGTGCCTGGAGGACAGCGAACACTGAAGCTTTCTTT. This codes for CAWRTANTEAFF.

This chain uses TRBV3-1 (or the pseudogene TRBV3-2) with TRBJ1-2; 8 bases are shared with TRBD1. The CDR3 consists of 14 residues. V lost 5 bases to trimming and J lost 5 bases; unmatched junction nucleotides: 7. The germline gives CDR1 LGHDT, CDR2 YNNKEL (reference sequence). The CDR3 nucleotides read TGTGCCAGCAGCAGGACAGGGAAAGAGTATGGCTACACCTTC. It is translated as CASSRTGKEYGYTF.

The rearrangement links TRBV28 to TRBJ1-5; D is possibly TRBD1 (6 bases). With 6 bases removed from V and 7 bases from J, the gap between germline ends came to 13 bases. Germline V gene lookup returns CDR1 MDHEN and CDR2 SYDVKM. The CDR3 is made up of 13 amino acids. CDR3 nucleotide sequence: TGTGCCAGCAGCCCCCGAGACAGGCAGCCCCAGCATTTT. Translating it yields CASSPRDRQPQHF.

CDR3 in amino acids: CASSYPVGGEQYF. The CDR3 coding sequence is TGTGCCAGCAGTTACCCAGTGGGGGGGGAGCAGTACTTC. The chain has TRBV6-5 and TRBJ2-7; TRBD2 matches 7 bases. J lost 7 bases, V lost 2 bases, and 5 bases had no gene match. The length of the CDR3 is 13 residues. CDR1 MNHEY and CDR2 SVGAGI come from the germline V gene.